One sample yielded the 7 T cell receptor beta chains listed below, sequenced in a study of shared clonotypes between healthy human individuals. The naive CD8 subset, CD45RO-negative cells positively selected for CCR7, excluded terminally differentiated effector memory CD45RA+ cells. Some clones are missing from TCRdb's copy, which holds only in-frame ones; the method was immunoSEQ multiplex PCR. The sample lists about 580,000 clones; 95% to 98% were seen once. Input material: naive CD8+ T cells sorted from blood. The receptors were gathered from a man aged 25 to 40 in good health.

The chain combines TRBV12-5 with TRBJ1-5, with D possibly TRBD1 on 5 matching bases. CDR1 and CDR2 from the germline V gene are LGHNT and FRNRAP. Deletions cut 3 bases from V and 6 bases from J, with 9 bases between. CDR3 length equals 13 residues. CDR3 region: CASGFGGAQPQHF. The CDR3 DNA reads TGTGCTAGTGGTTTCGGGGGTGCTCAGCCCCAGCATTTT.

This rearrangement joins TRBV30 to TRBJ2-7; tentatively, D is TRBD1 (6 bases). The CDR3 sequence is 14 residues long. The V gene's germline CDR1 is GTSNPN and CDR2 SVGIG (reference sequence). V was shortened by 2 bases and J by 2 bases, with 13 bases between the two germline ends. This CDR3 reads CAWSTRGFAYEQYF. As DNA, the CDR3 is TGTGCCTGGAGTACCAGGGGATTCGCCTACGAGCAGTACTTC.

The chain is built from TRBV7-9 and TRBJ2-7, with 7 bases fitting TRBD1. Looked up from germline, CDR1 is SEHNR and CDR2 is FQNEAQ (reference sequence). Trimming cost V 6 bases and J 4 bases; bases outside gene matches: 15. The CDR3 length is 16 residues. The CDR3 sequence is CASSLTATRGWYEQYF. DNA of the CDR3: TGTGCCAGCAGTTTAACGGCCACCAGGGGGTGGTACGAGCAGTACTTC. Complete variable domain (other parts from reference TRBV7-9 and TRBJ2-7): DTGVSQNPRHKITKRGQNVTFRCDPISEHNRLYWYRQTLGQGPEFLTYFQNEAQLEKSRLLSDRFSAERPKGSFSTLEIQRTEQGDSAMYLCASSLTATRGWYEQYFGPGTRLTVT.

This chain links TRBV18 with TRBJ2-7, with 11 positions matching TRBD2. There are 15 residues in the CDR3. Germline V gene sequence: CDR1 KGHSH, CDR2 LQKENI. V dropped 2 bases and J dropped 4; count of bases not matched to a gene: 4. The CDR3 reads CASSPGGLAAYEQYF. The CDR3 DNA is TGTGCCAGCTCACCAGGGGGACTAGCGGCTTACGAGCAGTACTTC.

The chain uses TRBV7-9 and TRBJ2-7; D may be TRBD1 (6 bases). Per the germline V gene, CDR1 is SEHNR and CDR2 is FQNEAQ (reference sequence). Trimming pared 3 bases from V and 3 bases from J, leaving 15 bases between. This CDR3 region has 15 residues. The CDR3 loop reads CASSLPGTSFYEQYF. DNA of the CDR3: TGTGCCAGCAGCTTGCCCGGGACATCGTTCTACGAGCAGTACTTC.

DNA of the CDR3: TGTGCCAGCAGTGGGACCTCCTGGAACACTGAAGCTTTCTTT. It specifies CASSGTSWNTEAFF. The gene calls are TRBV2 and TRBJ1-1; no clear D. Per germline, CDR1 SNHLY and CDR2 FYNNEI. The CDR3 loop spans 14 amino acids. The V gene lost 4 bases and the J gene lost 1 base, with 10 bases spanning the gap.

This clone was seen just once. The chain has TRBV7-6 and TRBJ2-7; the match to TRBD2 covers 7 bases. The CDR3 totals 13 residues. Germline CDR1 SGHVS, CDR2 FNYEAQ. Trimming cost V 4 bases and J 2 bases; bases outside gene matches: 2. The DNA for the CDR3 is TGTGCCAGCAGCTCGGGACTACCCTACGAGCAGTACTTC. It yields the protein CASSSGLPYEQYF. The full variable domain, in which reference TRBV7-6 and TRBJ2-7 provide the parts outside the CDR3, is GAGVSQSPRYKVTKRGQDVALRCDPISGHVSLYWYRQALGQGPEFLTYFNYEAQQDKSGLPNDRFSAERPEGSISTLTIQRTEQRDSAMYRCASSSGLPYEQYFGPGTRLTVT.